This T cell receptor (beta chain) was retrieved from a study of OX40 agonist ivuxolimab in advanced cancers. Across the study: Ivuxolimab, an antibody acting as an agonist of OX40 (CD134), was used to treat patients. Every 2 weeks, patients received ivuxolimab intravenously, dosed at 0.01 to 10 mg/kg. Overall study findings and caveats: CD4+ and CD8+ blood T cells expanded clonally by week 6 at 0.1 to 3.0 mg/kg. Relatively little clonal expansion, among the lowest observed, appeared in partial responders at 0.1-3.0 mg/kg.

A word on this clone: Its antigen is unknown.

The protocol was immunoSEQ multiplex PCR, while the TCRdb copy is restricted to in-frame clones and leaves out a portion. The sample has 65,000 to 90,000 clones, more than 85% seen once. This clonotype was obtained from an adult with an advanced solid tumor such as melanoma, head and neck, liver or kidney cancer. Sequenced material: CD4+ or CD8+ T cells sorted from blood, taken in a trial of the OX40 agonist ivuxolimab.

This chain's CDR3 is CASSQEGESSLYQYF. In nucleotides, the CDR3 is TGTGCCAGCAGCCAAGAGGGTGAGAGCTCCCTTTACCAGTACTTC. This chain links TRBV14 with TRBJ2-7; D not resolved. Germline V gives CDR1 SGHDN, CDR2 FVKESK. Between the trimmed V and J ends, which lost 0 bases and 10 bases, there was a span of 19 bases. This CDR3 is built from 15 residues.